This T cell receptor (beta chain) came from a study of cytotoxic CD8 clonotypes in ibrutinib-treated CLL. The germline V gene has CDR1 MNHEY and CDR2 SVGAGI. Unmatched junction bases numbered 6, after V lost 5 bases and J lost 4 bases. This CDR3 is 15 amino acids long. Sequenced by immunoSEQ multiplex PCR; TCRdb stores in-frame clones only, minus some. The data show 150,000 or so clones, around 77% seen once. The TCR comes from a human donor with chronic lymphocytic leukemia. Material: PBMCs, obtained after 12 months of ibrutinib treatment. The chain couples TRBV6-5 to TRBJ1-5; 9 bases map to TRBD1. CDR3 region: CASSTGQGINQPQHF. The CDR3 region has the DNA TGTGCCAGCAGTACGGGACAGGGAATAAATCAGCCCCAGCATTTT.